What follows is one T cell receptor (beta chain) and its context. The sample originates from a study of blood T cell repertoires in COVID-19. V lost 3 bases and J lost 7; bases outside the gene matches: 10. From germline, CDR1 is SGDLS and CDR2 YYNGEE. The CDR3 consists of 15 residues. This table comes from immunoSEQ multiplex PCR, and its TCRdb copy is limited to in-frame clones, with some not included. The sample consists of roughly 140,000 clones, 81% of them appearing once. The rearrangement uses TRBV9 and TRBJ2-5; 9 nucleotides align to TRBD2. The TCR was taken from a human donor in a cohort sampled during active COVID-19. The sequencing input was peripheral blood. The CDR3 is CASSDRLADGATQYF. The CDR3 bases are TGTGCCAGCAGCGACCGACTAGCGGATGGGGCGACCCAGTACTTC.